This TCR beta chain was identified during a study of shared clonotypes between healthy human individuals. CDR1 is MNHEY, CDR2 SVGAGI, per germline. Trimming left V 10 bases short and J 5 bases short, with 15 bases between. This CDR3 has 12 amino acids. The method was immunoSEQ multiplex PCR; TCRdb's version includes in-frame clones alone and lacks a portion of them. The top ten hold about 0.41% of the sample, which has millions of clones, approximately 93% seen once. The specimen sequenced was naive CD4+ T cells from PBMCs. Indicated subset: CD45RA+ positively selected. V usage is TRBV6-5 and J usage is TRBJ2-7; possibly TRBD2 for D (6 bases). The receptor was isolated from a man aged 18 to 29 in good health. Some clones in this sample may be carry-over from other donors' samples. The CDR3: CATAGPANEQYF. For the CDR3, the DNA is TGTGCCACCGCGGGACCCGCCAACGAGCAGTACTTC.